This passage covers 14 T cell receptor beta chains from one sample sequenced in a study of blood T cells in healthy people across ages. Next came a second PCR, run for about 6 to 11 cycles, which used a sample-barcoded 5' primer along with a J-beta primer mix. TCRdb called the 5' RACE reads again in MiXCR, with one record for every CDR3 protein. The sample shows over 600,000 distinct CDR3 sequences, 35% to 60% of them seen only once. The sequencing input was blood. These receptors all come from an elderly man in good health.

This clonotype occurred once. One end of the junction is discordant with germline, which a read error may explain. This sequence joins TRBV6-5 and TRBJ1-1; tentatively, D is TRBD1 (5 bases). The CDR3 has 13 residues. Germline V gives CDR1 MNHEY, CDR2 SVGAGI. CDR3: CASSYQGSTETFF. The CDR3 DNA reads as TGTGCCAGCAGTTACCAGGGAAGCACTGAAACTTTCTTT.

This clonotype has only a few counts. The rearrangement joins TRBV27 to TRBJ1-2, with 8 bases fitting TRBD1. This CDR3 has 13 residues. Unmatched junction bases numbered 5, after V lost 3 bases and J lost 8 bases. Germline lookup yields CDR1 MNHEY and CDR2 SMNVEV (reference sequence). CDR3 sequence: CASSFWTGRGYTF. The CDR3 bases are TGTGCCAGCAGTTTCTGGACAGGGAGAGGCTACACCTTC.

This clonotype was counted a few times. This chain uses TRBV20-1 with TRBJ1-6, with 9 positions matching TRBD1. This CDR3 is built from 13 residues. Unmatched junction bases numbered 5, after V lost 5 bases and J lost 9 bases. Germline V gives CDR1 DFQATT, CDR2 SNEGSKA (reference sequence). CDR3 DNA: TGCAGTGCTTCCGACAGGGGGGTTTCACCCCTCCACTTT. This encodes CSASDRGVSPLHF.

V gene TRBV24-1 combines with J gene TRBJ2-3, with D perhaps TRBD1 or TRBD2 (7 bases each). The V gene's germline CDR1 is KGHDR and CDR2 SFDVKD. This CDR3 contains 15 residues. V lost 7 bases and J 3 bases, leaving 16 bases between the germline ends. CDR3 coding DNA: TGTGCCACCAGCCCAGGGGGGGAAATTACAGATACGCAGTATTTT. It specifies CATSPGGEITDTQYF.

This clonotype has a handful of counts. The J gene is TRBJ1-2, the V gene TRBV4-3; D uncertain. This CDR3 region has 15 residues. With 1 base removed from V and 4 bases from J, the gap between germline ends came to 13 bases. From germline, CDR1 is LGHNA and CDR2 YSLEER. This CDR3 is CASSQAHRDSYGYTF. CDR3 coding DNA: TGCGCCAGCAGCCAAGCCCACCGCGATAGCTATGGCTACACCTTC.

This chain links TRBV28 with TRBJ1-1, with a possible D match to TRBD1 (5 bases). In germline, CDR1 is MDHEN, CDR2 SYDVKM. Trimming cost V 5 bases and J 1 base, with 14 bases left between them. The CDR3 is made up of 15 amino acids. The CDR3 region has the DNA TGTGCCAGCAGTGCCACGGGACGTAAGAACACTGAAGCTTTCTTT. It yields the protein CASSATGRKNTEAFF. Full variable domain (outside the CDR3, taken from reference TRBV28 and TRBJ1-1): DVKVTQSSRYLVKRTGEKVFLECVQDMDHENMFWYRQDPGLGLRLIYFSYDVKMKEKGDIPEGYSVSREKKERFSLILESASTNQTSMYLCASSATGRKNTEAFFGQGTRLTVV.

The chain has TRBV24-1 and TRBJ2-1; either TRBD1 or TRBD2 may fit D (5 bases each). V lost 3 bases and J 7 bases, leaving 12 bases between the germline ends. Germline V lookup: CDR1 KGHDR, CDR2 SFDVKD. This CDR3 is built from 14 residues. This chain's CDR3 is CATSDRSEGNEQFF. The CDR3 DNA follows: TGTGCCACCAGTGATAGGTCTGAGGGGAATGAGCAGTTCTTC.

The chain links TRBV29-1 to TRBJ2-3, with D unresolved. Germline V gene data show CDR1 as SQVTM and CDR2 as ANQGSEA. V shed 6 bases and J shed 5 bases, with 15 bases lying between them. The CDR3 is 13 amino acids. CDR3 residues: CSVPPTGVDTQYF. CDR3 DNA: TGCAGCGTGCCCCCGACTGGGGTAGATACGCAGTATTTT.

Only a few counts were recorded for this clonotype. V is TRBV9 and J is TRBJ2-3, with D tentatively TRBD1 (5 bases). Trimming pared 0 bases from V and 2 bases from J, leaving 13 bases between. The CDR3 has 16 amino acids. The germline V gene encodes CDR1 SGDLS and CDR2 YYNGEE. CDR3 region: CASSVVMGPPTDTQYF. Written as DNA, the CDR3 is TGTGCCAGCAGCGTAGTCATGGGGCCGCCCACAGATACGCAGTATTTT.

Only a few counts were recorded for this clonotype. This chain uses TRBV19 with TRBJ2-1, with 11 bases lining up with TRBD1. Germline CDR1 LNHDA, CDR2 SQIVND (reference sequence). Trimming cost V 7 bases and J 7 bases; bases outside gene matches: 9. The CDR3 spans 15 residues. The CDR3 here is CASMGGQGARNEQFF. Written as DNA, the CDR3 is TGTGCCAGTATGGGAGGACAGGGGGCGCGGAATGAGCAGTTCTTC. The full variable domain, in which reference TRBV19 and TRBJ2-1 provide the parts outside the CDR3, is DGGITQSPKYLFRKEGQNVTLSCEQNLNHDAMYWYRQDPGQGLRLIYYSQIVNDFQKGDIAEGYSVSREKKESFPLTVTSAQKNPTAFYLCASMGGQGARNEQFFGPGTRLTVL.

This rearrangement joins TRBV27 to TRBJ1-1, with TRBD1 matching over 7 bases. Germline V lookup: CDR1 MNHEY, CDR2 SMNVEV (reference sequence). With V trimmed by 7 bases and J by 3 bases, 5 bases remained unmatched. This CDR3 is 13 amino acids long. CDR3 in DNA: TGTGCCAGCAAAGACAGGGACTACACTGAAGCTTTCTTT. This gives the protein CASKDRDYTEAFF.

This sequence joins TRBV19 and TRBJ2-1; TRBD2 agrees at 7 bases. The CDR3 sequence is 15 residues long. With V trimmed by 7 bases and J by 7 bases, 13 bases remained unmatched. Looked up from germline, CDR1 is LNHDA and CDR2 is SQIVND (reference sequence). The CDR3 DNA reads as TGTGCCAGTATGTCATGGGGCGGGAGCCAGAATGAGCAGTTCTTC. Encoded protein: CASMSWGGSQNEQFF.

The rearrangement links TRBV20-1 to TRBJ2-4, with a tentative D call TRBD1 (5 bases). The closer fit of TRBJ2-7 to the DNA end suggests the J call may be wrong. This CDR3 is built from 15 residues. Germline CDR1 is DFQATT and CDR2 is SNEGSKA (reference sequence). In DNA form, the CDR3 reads TGCAGTGCTAGAGATCATGGGGCTGGAAACTACGAGCAGTACTTC. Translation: CSARDHGAGNYEQYF.

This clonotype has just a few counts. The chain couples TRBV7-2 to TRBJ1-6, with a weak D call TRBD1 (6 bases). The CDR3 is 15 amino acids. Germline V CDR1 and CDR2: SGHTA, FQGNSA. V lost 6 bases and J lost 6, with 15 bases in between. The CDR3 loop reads CASRRRTVTNSPLHF. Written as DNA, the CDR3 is TGTGCCAGCAGGCGACGGACAGTGACTAATTCACCCCTCCACTTT. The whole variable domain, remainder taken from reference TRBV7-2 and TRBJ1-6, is GAGVSQSPSNKVTEKGKDVELRCDPISGHTALYWYRQSLGQGLEFLIYFQGNSAPDKSGLPSDRFSAERTGGSVSTLTIQRTQQEDSAVYLCASRRRTVTNSPLHFGNGTRLTVT.